Below, one TCR beta chain is given with its context. This study enrolled people aged about 18 to 100 from about two dozen US geographic areas. From germline, CDR1 is SGHAT and CDR2 FQNNGV. This CDR3 contains 14 residues. Deletions cut 7 bases from V and 2 bases from J, with 11 bases between. This sample stems from a study of blood T cell repertoires in COVID-19. Background on the study: Specimens from acute and convalescent COVID-19 originated in the United States, Italy and Spain. From T cells, B-cell-depleted T cells, or PBMCs came the material, which was cDNA or gDNA.

In the authors' workflow: The authors estimated nucleated cell counts from reference gene primer amplification. Profiling relied on immunoSEQ multiplex PCR, and the TCRdb table lists in-frame clones only, not all of them. V and J calls and clone size are as listed in that table; D and trimming were resolved from the DNA. The repertoire has about 200,000 clones, roughly 82% of them found once; the top ten carry 4.5% to 6.5%. The sequencing input was PBMCs or T cells enriched from blood (not recorded which). The sequence derives from a man aged 40-49 years with acute COVID-19. V gene TRBV11-2 combines with J gene TRBJ2-2, with D possibly TRBD1 on 5 matching bases. CDR3 sequence reads: CASNQGGNTGELFF. The CDR3 DNA sequence: TGTGCCAGCAATCAGGGCGGAAACACCGGGGAGCTGTTTTTT. Drawing the rest from reference TRBV11-2 and TRBJ2-2, the complete variable domain is EAGVAQSPRYKIIEKRQSVAFWCNPISGHATLYWYQQILGQGPKLLIQFQNNGVVDDSQLPKDRFSAERLKGVDSTLKIQPAKLEDSAVYLCASNQGGNTGELFFGEGSRLTVL.